This T cell receptor beta chain was identified in a study of beta chain features in type 1 diabetes (dated by TCRdb to about 2018). For the study in its entirety: Mean age, gender distribution, total cell number and subset yield were not different between patients and healthy donors. In the study, recently diagnosed type 1 diabetes patients and matched healthy donors were compared on the TCRB repertoires of their sorted circulating CD4+ T cell subsets. A total of some 110 million sorted cells were examined across all samples, and a strong correlation was observed between cell number per subset and RNA yield. Naive and central memory subsets were obtained from all 30 or so donors, but regulatory and stem cell-like memory subsets were isolated from only 8 patients and 8 healthy donors.

All of the isolated RNA was reverse transcribed with the High Capacity cDNA Reverse Transcription Kit, so expressed TCRB transcripts were sequenced. Deep immunoSEQ sequencing was performed on naive, central memory and regulatory T cell samples, with an average of roughly 3.6 million total reads per sample. After sorted cells were lysed in RLT buffer, RNA was extracted with DNase-treated RNeasy Micro or Mini kits, with the choice depending on cell number. Each cell subset was processed on its own to prevent cross-contamination, while patient and healthy donor samples were processed together. The immunoSEQ multiplex PCR was used to amplify TCRB sequences from cDNA, generating 87-bp fragments that spanned the CDR3 region. Amplicons were sequenced on the Illumina HiSeq platform. The study's own analysis went as follows. Synthetic template baselines were used to correct PCR bias computationally, reads within Hamming distance 2 were collapsed, and singletons that could not be merged were discarded. Reads were aligned against IMGT to assign V, D and J genes, CDR3 length and insertions or deletions at six rearrangement sites. Within each subset, clonotype counts were normalized to sorted cell number, and only after that were true diversity and Gini coefficients computed with the tcR R package. The overlap coefficient, calculated on TCRB nucleotide sequences, was used to quantify repertoire sharing. TCRdb took this table from immuneACCESS and kept in-frame rearrangements with V and J called. Such tables lack part of the clones; where checked against another copy, unresolved V genes explain under half of the gap, and the rest is unexplained. V, J and clone size were drawn from that table, and D and trimming were deduced from the DNA. The sample data list a few hundred thousand clones, and around a tenth of these were observed just once. Less than 0.65% of the sample goes to the ten largest clones.

The sample holds a few counts of this clone. This clone's antigen is unknown. The record has no base qualities; no much larger clone is one base away. The paper as a whole reports these results and caveats: Patients with type 1 diabetes made fewer insertions and deleted more nucleotides at VDJ recombination sites, implying thymic rearrangement abnormalities. A moderate but significant shortening of TCRB CDR3 length was observed in type 1 diabetes patients in all four CD4+ subsets. Shorter templates might be favored by PCR, yet because patient and control samples were amplified and corrected together, any such skew would affect both groups equally. The naive, central memory and regulatory TCRB repertoires appeared to resemble one another more closely among patients than among healthy donors. Because cDNA rather than genomic DNA was sequenced, highly expressing activated cells could have been over-represented, although no difference in activation and CD3 levels was found between groups. Because small numbers of individuals were included in the HLA sub-analyses, any influence of HLA type on TCRB rearrangement was left unresolved.

V is clipped by 10 bases and J by 6 bases, and the sequence between their germline boundaries is 16 bases long. The CDR3 contains 12 residues, cysteine and phenylalanine counted. Only the CDR3 part of the read is kept: 36 bases, read in frame from the first base. CDR1 and CDR2 are read off the germline V gene as MDHEN and SYDVKM. Each donor gave one peripheral blood draw, about 100 mL on average, collected into heparinised tubes. Using a panel that included CD45RO, CCR7, CD25, CD127, CD95 and CD27, naive, central memory, regulatory and stem cell-like memory CD4+ T cells were sorted on a BD FACSAria II. All sorted populations exceeded 95% purity. PBMCs were isolated immediately by Lymphoprep density gradient centrifugation and stained directly without culture. Samples were stained and sorted in pairs, with one healthy donor and one patient per experiment, so that batch effects were minimized.

The source material was central memory CD4+ T cells from blood. The sequence is built from TRBV28 and TRBJ2-7; the D gene cannot be resolved beyond TRBD1 or TRBD2, each matching 5 bases. This sequence originates from a young man with type 1 diabetes. In nucleotides, the sequence is TGTGCCAACAGCGCTGTTGGGGGCGAGCAGTACTTC. Its protein is CANSAVGGEQYF.